This record concerns one T cell receptor (beta chain) sequence. This entry is derived from a study of blood T cell repertoires in COVID-19. Study context: The samples span acute and convalescent COVID-19 from the United States, Italy and Spain.

Authors' data handling: Quantification of nucleated cells was approximated via reference gene primer amplification. This table comes from immunoSEQ multiplex PCR, and its TCRdb copy is limited to in-frame clones, with some not included. The DNA gave D and trimming, while V, J and clone size come from that table. Counted here are tens of thousands of clones, over 70% occurring once; the ten biggest clones make up 6% to 6.5%. Losses at the gene ends were 5 bases for V and 3 bases for J; bases not matched to a gene: 7. The germline V gene has CDR1 SGHVS and CDR2 FQNEAQ. The CDR3 sequence is 16 residues long.

The receptor was isolated from a human donor in a cohort sampled during active COVID-19. Sequenced sample: peripheral blood. The chain links TRBV7-8 to TRBJ2-1; 10 nucleotides line up with TRBD2. The CDR3 loop is CASSVIAGGLYNEQFF. The CDR3 nucleotides read TGTGCCAGCAGCGTTATAGCGGGAGGCCTCTACAATGAGCAGTTCTTC.